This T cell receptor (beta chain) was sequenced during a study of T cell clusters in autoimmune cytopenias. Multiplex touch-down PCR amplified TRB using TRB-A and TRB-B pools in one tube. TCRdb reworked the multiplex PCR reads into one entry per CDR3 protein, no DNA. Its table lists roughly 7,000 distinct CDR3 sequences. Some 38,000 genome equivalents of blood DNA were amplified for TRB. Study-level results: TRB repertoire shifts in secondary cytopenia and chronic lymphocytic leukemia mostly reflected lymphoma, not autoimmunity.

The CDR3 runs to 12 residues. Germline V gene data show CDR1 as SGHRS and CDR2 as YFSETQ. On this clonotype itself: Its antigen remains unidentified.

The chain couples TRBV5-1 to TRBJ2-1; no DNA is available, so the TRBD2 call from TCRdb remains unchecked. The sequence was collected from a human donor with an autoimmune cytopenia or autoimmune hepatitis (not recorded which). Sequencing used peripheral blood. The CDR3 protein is CASSIEGNEQFF.